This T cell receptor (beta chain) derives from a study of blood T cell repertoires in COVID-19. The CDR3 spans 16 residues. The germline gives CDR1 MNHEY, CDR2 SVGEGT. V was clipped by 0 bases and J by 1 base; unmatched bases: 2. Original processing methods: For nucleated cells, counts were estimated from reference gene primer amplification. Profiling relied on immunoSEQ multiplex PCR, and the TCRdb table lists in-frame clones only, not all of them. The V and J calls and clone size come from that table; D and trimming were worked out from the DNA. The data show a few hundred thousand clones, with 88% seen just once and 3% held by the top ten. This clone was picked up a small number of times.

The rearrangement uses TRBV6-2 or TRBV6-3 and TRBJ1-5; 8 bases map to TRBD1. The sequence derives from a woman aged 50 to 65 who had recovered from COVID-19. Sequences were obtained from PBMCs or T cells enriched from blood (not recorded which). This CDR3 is CASSYSQGASNQPQHF. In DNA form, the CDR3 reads TGTGCCAGCAGTTACTCTCAGGGGGCGAGCAATCAGCCCCAGCATTTT.